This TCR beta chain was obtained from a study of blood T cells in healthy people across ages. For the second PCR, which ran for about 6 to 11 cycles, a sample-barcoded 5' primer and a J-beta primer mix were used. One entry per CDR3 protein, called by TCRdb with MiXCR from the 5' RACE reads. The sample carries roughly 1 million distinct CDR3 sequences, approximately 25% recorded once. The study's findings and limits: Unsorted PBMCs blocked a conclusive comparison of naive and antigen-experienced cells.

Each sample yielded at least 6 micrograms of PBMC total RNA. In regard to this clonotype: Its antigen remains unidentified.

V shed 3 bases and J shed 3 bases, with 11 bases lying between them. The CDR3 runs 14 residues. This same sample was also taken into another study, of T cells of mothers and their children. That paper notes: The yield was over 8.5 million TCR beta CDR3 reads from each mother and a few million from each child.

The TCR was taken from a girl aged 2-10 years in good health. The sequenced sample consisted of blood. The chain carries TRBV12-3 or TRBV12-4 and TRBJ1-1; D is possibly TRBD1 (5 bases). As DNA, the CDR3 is TGTGCCAGCAGTTTCTGGGGGTCAGACACTGAAGCTTTCTTT. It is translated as CASSFWGSDTEAFF.